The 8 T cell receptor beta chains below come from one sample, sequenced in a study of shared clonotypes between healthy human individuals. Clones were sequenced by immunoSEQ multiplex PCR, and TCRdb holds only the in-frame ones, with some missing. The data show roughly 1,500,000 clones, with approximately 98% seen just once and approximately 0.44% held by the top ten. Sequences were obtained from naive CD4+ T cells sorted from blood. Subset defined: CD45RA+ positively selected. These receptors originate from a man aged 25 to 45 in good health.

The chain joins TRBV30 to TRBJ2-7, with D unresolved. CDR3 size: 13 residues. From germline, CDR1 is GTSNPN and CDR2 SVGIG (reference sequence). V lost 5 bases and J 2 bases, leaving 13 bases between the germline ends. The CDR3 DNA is TGTGCCTGGCAACTTGGGGTGGCCTACGAGCAGTACTTC. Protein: CAWQLGVAYEQYF.

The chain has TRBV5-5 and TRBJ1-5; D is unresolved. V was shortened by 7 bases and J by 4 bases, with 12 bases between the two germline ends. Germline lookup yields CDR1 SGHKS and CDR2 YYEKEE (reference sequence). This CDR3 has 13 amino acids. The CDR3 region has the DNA TGTGCCAGCGGAGTTGGCCCTAATCAGCCCCAGCATTTT. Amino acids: CASGVGPNQPQHF. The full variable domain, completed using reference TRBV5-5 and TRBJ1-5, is DAGVTQSPTHLIKTRGQQVTLRCSPISGHKSVSWYQQVLGQGPQFIFQYYEKEERGRGNFPDRFSARQFPNYSSELNVNALLLGDSALYLCASGVGPNQPQHFGDGTRLSIL.

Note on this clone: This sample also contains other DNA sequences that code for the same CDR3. CDR3: CASSIGGGETQYF. CDR3 DNA: TGTGCCAGTAGTATTGGTGGAGGAGAGACCCAGTACTTC. This chain joins TRBV19 and TRBJ2-5; tentatively, D is TRBD2 (5 bases). Trimming took 3 bases from V and 4 from J, leaving 9 bases between them. The germline CDR1 and CDR2 sequences are LNHDA and SQIVND (reference sequence). The CDR3 runs to 13 residues.

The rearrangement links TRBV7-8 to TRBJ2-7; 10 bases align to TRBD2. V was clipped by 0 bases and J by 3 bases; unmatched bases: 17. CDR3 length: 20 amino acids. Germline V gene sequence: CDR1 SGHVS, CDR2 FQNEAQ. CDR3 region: CASSLALSLVASGSFYEQYF. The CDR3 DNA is TGTGCCAGCAGCTTAGCGCTAAGTTTGGTGGCTAGCGGGAGTTTCTACGAGCAGTACTTC.

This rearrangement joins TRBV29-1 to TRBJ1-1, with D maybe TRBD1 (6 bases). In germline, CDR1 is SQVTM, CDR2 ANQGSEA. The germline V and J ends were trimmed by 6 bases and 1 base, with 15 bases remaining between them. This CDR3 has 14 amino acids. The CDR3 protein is CSVDLQGGNTEAFF. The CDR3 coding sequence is TGCAGCGTCGATTTACAGGGAGGGAACACTGAAGCTTTCTTT. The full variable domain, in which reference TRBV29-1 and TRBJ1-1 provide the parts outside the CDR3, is SAVISQKPSRDICQRGTSLTIQCQVDSQVTMMFWYRQQPGQSLTLIATANQGSEATYESGFVIDKFPISRPNLTFSTLTVSNMSPEDSSIYLCSVDLQGGNTEAFFGQGTRLTVV.

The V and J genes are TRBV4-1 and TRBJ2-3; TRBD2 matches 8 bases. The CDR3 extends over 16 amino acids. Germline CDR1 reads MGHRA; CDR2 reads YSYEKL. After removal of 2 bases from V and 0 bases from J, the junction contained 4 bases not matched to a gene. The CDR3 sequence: CASSQMASGSTDTQYF. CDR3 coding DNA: TGCGCCAGCAGCCAAATGGCTAGCGGGAGCACAGATACGCAGTATTTT.

Here the CDR3 reads CASRAGYNEQFF. DNA of the CDR3: TGCGCCAGCAGAGCGGGCTACAATGAGCAGTTCTTC. V and J are TRBV5-1 and TRBJ2-1; weak D call: TRBD2 (6 bases). Trimming left V 5 bases short and J 3 bases short, with 6 bases between. CDR1 is SGHRS, CDR2 YFSETQ, per germline. The CDR3 length is 12 residues.

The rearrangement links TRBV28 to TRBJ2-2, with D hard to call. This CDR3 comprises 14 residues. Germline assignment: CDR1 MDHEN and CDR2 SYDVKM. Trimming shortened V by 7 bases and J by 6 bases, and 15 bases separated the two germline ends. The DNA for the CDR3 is TGTGCCAGCACCGTGGGTGAAGGGTCCGGGGAGCTGTTTTTT. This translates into CASTVGEGSGELFF.